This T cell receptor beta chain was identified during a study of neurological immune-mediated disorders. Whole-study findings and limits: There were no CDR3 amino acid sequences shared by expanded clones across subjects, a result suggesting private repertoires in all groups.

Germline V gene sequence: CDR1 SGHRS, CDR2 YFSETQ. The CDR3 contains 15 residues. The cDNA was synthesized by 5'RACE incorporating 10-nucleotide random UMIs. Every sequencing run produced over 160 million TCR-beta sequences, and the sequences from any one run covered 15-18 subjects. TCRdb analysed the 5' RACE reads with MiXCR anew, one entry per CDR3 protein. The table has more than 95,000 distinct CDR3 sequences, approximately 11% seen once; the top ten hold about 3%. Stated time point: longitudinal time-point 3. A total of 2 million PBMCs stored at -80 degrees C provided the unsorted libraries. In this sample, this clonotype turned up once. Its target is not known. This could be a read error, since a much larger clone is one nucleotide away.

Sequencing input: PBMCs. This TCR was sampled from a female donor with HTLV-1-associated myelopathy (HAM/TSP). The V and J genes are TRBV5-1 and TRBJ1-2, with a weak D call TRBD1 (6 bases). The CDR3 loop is CARSLVRGASYGYTF. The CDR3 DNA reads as TGCGCCAGAAGCTTGGTCAGGGGTGCGAGCTATGGCTACACCTTC. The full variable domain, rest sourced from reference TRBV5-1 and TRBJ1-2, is KAGVTQTPRYLIKTRGQQVTLSCSPISGHRSVSWYQQTPGQGLQFLFEYFSETQRNKGNFPGRFSGRQFSNSRSEMNVSTLELGDSALYLCARSLVRGASYGYTFGSGTRLTVV.